Below, 20 T cell receptor beta chains from the same sample are listed, as sequenced in a study of blood T cell repertoires in COVID-19. Method: immunoSEQ multiplex PCR; TCRdb's copy keeps in-frame clones and lacks some. This sample has about 530,000 clones, with around nine tenths found just once. Material for sequencing was peripheral blood. These receptor sequences come from a woman in her forties or fifties with COVID-19, enrolled during active disease.

This clone was recorded a few times. The chain's CDR3 is CASSEGTGRPGELFF. CDR3 DNA: TGTGCCAGCAGCGAAGGGACAGGGAGGCCCGGGGAGCTGTTTTTT. The chain combines TRBV5-6 with TRBJ2-2; 9 nucleotides agree with TRBD1. Germline V gene sequence: CDR1 SGHDT, CDR2 YYEEEE. V was clipped by 4 bases and J by 6 bases; unmatched bases: 7. The CDR3 has 15 amino acids. Full variable domain (remainder filled in from reference TRBV5-6 and TRBJ2-2): DAGVTQSPTHLIKTRGQQVTLRCSPKSGHDTVSWYQQALGQGPQFIFQYYEEEERQRGNFPDRFSGHQFPNYSSELNVNALLLGDSALYLCASSEGTGRPGELFFGEGSRLTVL.

The chain recombines TRBV7-3 with TRBJ2-2, with 7 bases matching TRBD2. In germline, CDR1 is SGHTA, CDR2 FQGTGA. After removal of 3 bases from V and 6 bases from J, the junction contained 4 bases not matched to a gene. The CDR3 sequence is 14 residues long. The CDR3 sequence: CASSFLTSSGELFF. The CDR3 DNA reads as TGTGCCAGCAGCTTCCTGACTAGCTCCGGGGAGCTGTTTTTT.

The chain combines TRBV7-9 with TRBJ1-1; maybe TRBD1 (5 bases). Germline CDR1 SEHNR, CDR2 FQNEAQ (reference sequence). Trimming removed 4 bases at V and 10 bases at J, with 16 bases between. The CDR3 consists of 13 residues. This chain's CDR3 is CASSSGGVKGAFF. Written as DNA, the CDR3 is TGTGCCAGCAGCTCGGGAGGGGTTAAGGGAGCTTTCTTT.

The chain combines TRBV7-2 with TRBJ2-1; 15 positions match TRBD2. The CDR3 is made up of 17 amino acids. Germline V gene data show CDR1 as SGHTA and CDR2 as FQGNSA. V trimming: 5 bases; J trimming: 9 bases; junction bases outside the gene matches: 11. The CDR3 DNA reads TGTGCCAGCAGCGTGACCGGGACTAGCGGGGGGCAGGGTGAGCAGTTCTTC. It translates to CASSVTGTSGGQGEQFF.

This clone has just a few counts. V usage is TRBV10-2 and J usage is TRBJ1-2; 7 bases align to TRBD1. The V and J ends lost 8 bases and 3 bases, in that order; junction bases with no gene match: 12. This CDR3 spans 15 amino acids. Germline V CDR1 and CDR2: WSHSY, SAAADI. As DNA, the CDR3 is TGCGCCAGCCGGAATACAGGGGAGAGAGACTATGGCTACACCTTC. Its translation is CASRNTGERDYGYTF.

The chain recombines TRBV27 with TRBJ2-1; tentatively, D is TRBD1 (6 bases). Looked up from germline, CDR1 is MNHEY and CDR2 is SMNVEV (reference sequence). CDR3 length: 11 residues. Deletions cut 7 bases from V and 11 bases from J, with 12 bases between. This CDR3 is CASTTGMKQFF. CDR3 coding DNA: TGTGCCAGCACTACAGGGATGAAGCAGTTCTTC.

This sequence joins TRBV10-1 and TRBJ2-2; D perhaps matches TRBD2 (7 bases). The germline gives CDR1 WNHNN, CDR2 SYGVQD (reference sequence). The germline V and J ends were trimmed by 9 bases and 4 bases, with 21 bases remaining between them. The CDR3 has 16 amino acids. The CDR3 loop is CASSPVGGGSTGELFF. DNA for the CDR3: TGCGCCAGTAGTCCGGTGGGAGGGGGAAGCACCGGGGAGCTGTTTTTT.

The chain employs TRBV4-1 and TRBJ1-5; 8 bases agree with TRBD1. Germline assignment: CDR1 MGHRA and CDR2 YSYEKL. The ends lost 0 bases at V and 7 bases at J; junction bases unmatched: 8. The CDR3 is made up of 16 amino acids. DNA for the CDR3: TGCGCCAGCAGCCAAGATTGGACAGGGAACAACCAGCCCCAGCATTTT. Encoded protein: CASSQDWTGNNQPQHF.

The V call is TRBV5-5, the J call TRBJ1-6, with D unclear. Germline lookup yields CDR1 SGHKS and CDR2 YYEKEE (reference sequence). The CDR3 extends over 17 amino acids. Trimming stripped 0 bases from V and 0 bases from J, with 10 bases between. This CDR3 is CASSLVPESSYNSPLHF. CDR3 nucleotide sequence: TGTGCCAGCAGCTTGGTTCCGGAGTCCTCCTATAATTCACCCCTCCACTTT.

V and J are TRBV18 and TRBJ1-2; D is unresolved. The CDR3 extends over 15 amino acids. V lost 0 bases and J 8 bases, leaving 16 bases between the germline ends. Germline CDR1 is KGHSH and CDR2 is LQKENI. The CDR3 spells CASSPPKRTPGGYTF. Here the CDR3 DNA reads TGTGCCAGCTCACCACCCAAACGGACCCCGGGGGGCTACACCTTC.

The CDR3, as DNA: TGTGCCAGCATCAACAGGGGACAAGGAGAGCAGTACTTC. Translated: CASINRGQGEQYF. The V and J genes are TRBV6-5 and TRBJ2-7; 7 nucleotides line up with TRBD1. Germline V gene lookup returns CDR1 MNHEY and CDR2 SVGAGI. With 7 bases clipped from V and 7 bases from J, the junction kept 10 bases outside the gene matches. CDR3 length: 13 residues.

The chain carries TRBV6-6 and TRBJ1-6, with D unresolved. V lost 9 bases and J lost 4, with 13 bases in between. The CDR3 spans 14 residues. Germline-derived CDR1 and CDR2 are MNHNY and SVGAGI (reference sequence). CDR3 in DNA: TGTGCCAGTGAGGCGGTACTTTATAATTCACCCCTCCACTTT. Translated, it gives CASEAVLYNSPLHF.

This clone occurred once. The chain recombines TRBV27 with TRBJ2-7; maybe TRBD2 (5 bases). Germline V lookup: CDR1 MNHEY, CDR2 SMNVEV (reference sequence). Trimming shortened V by 5 bases and J by 7 bases, and 12 bases separated the two germline ends. The CDR3 extends over 12 amino acids. CDR3 sequence (DNA): TGTGCCAGCAGTACCGTCGGCGGGGAGCAGTACTTC. Residues: CASSTVGGEQYF.

For this clone: The sample contains more than one DNA sequence encoding this CDR3. The J gene is TRBJ2-7, the V gene TRBV5-1; TRBD1 matches 10 bases. Germline-derived CDR1 and CDR2 are SGHRS and YFSETQ. This CDR3 region has 14 residues. J gave up 3 bases and V 2 bases, and 2 bases lay outside the gene matches. The CDR3 nucleotides are TGCGCCAGCAGCTTAGGACAGGGGGGCTACGAGCAGTACTTC. Amino acids: CASSLGQGGYEQYF. The entire variable domain, with the rest obtained from reference TRBV5-1 and TRBJ2-7, is as follows: KAGVTQTPRYLIKTRGQQVTLSCSPISGHRSVSWYQQTPGQGLQFLFEYFSETQRNKGNFPGRFSGRQFSNSRSEMNVSTLELGDSALYLCASSLGQGGYEQYFGPGTRLTVT.

The chain recombines TRBV12-3 or TRBV12-4 with TRBJ1-1; the D gene is possibly TRBD1 (6 bases). The CDR3 is made up of 13 amino acids. Trimming shortened V by 4 bases and J by 6 bases, and 12 bases separated the two germline ends. The CDR3: CASSSAGASEAFF. The CDR3 DNA reads TGTGCCAGCAGTTCCGCAGGGGCCTCTGAAGCTTTCTTT.

The chain employs TRBV28 and TRBJ2-1; 7 bases map to TRBD1. V was pared by 5 bases and J by 10 bases, with 2 bases of the junction left unmatched. The CDR3 extends over 11 amino acids. The germline CDR1 and CDR2 sequences are MDHEN and SYDVKM. This CDR3 reads CASSDRVEQFF. The DNA of the CDR3 is TGTGCCAGCAGTGACAGGGTCGAGCAGTTCTTC.

The rearrangement links TRBV5-4 to TRBJ2-7; 7 bases map to TRBD1. J gave up 3 bases and V 4 bases, and 7 bases lay outside the gene matches. The length of the CDR3 is 14 residues. Germline CDR1 reads SGHNT; CDR2 reads YYREEE (reference sequence). The DNA for the CDR3 is TGTGCCAGCAGCCCGGAGGACAGGTTCTACGAGCAGTACTTC. Translating it yields CASSPEDRFYEQYF.

The chain couples TRBV2 to TRBJ1-2; D remains unclear. The V gene lost 1 base and the J gene lost 8 bases, with 5 bases spanning the gap. Germline CDR1 and CDR2: SNHLY and FYNNEI. CDR3 length equals 11 residues. Here the CDR3 reads CASSEDGGYTF. In nucleotides, the CDR3 is TGTGCCAGCAGTGAAGATGGCGGCTACACCTTC.

V is TRBV29-1 and J is TRBJ1-4, with D perhaps matching TRBD1 (5 bases). V lost 2 bases and J lost 3, with 7 bases in between. This CDR3 is built from 13 residues. Germline lookup yields CDR1 SQVTM and CDR2 ANQGSEA. CDR3 DNA sequence: TGCAGCGTTGAACCCAGGGCTAATGAAAAACTGTTTTTT. As protein: CSVEPRANEKLFF. Full variable domain (rest looked up from reference TRBV29-1 and TRBJ1-4): SAVISQKPSRDICQRGTSLTIQCQVDSQVTMMFWYRQQPGQSLTLIATANQGSEATYESGFVIDKFPISRPNLTFSTLTVSNMSPEDSSIYLCSVEPRANEKLFFGSGTQLSVL.

CDR3 nucleotides: TGTGCCAGCTCCCACCGGAGGCCAGGGGCCCTAACCGGGGAGCTGTTTTTT. It translates to CASSHRRPGALTGELFF. The chain links TRBV18 to TRBJ2-2; weak D call: TRBD1 (6 bases). Germline-derived CDR1 and CDR2 are KGHSH and LQKENI. The CDR3 extends over 17 amino acids. The V end was cut by 6 bases, the J end by 5 bases, with 22 bases between.